Sequencing of this T cell receptor beta chain was carried out in a study of OX40 agonist ivuxolimab in advanced cancers. Across the whole study: Every 2 weeks, patients received ivuxolimab intravenously, dosed at 0.01 to 10 mg/kg. Patients were over 65% male with ages roughly 20 to 90, mean about 65. Study-level results: In the expanded peripheral T cells, antigen specificity was never determined.

Germline CDR1 is SGHVS and CDR2 is FNYEAQ. CDR3 length equals 12 residues. V lost 5 bases and J lost 10, with 12 bases in between. With regard to this clone: The antigen is undetermined.

The method was immunoSEQ multiplex PCR; TCRdb's version includes in-frame clones alone and lacks a portion of them. Of some 62,000 clones in the sample, approximately 85% were seen once. The sequences come from CD4+ or CD8+ T cells sorted from blood, collected in a trial of the OX40 agonist ivuxolimab. The origin of this receptor is an adult with an advanced solid tumor such as melanoma, head and neck, liver or kidney cancer. The rearrangement uses TRBV7-6 and TRBJ2-1; D is uncertain. The chain's CDR3 is CASSRTRKEQFF. CDR3 nucleotides: TGTGCCAGCAGCCGGACCAGAAAAGAGCAGTTCTTC. Drawing the rest from reference TRBV7-6 and TRBJ2-1, the complete variable domain is GAGVSQSPRYKVTKRGQDVALRCDPISGHVSLYWYRQALGQGPEFLTYFNYEAQQDKSGLPNDRFSAERPEGSISTLTIQRTEQRDSAMYRCASSRTRKEQFFGPGTRLTVL.